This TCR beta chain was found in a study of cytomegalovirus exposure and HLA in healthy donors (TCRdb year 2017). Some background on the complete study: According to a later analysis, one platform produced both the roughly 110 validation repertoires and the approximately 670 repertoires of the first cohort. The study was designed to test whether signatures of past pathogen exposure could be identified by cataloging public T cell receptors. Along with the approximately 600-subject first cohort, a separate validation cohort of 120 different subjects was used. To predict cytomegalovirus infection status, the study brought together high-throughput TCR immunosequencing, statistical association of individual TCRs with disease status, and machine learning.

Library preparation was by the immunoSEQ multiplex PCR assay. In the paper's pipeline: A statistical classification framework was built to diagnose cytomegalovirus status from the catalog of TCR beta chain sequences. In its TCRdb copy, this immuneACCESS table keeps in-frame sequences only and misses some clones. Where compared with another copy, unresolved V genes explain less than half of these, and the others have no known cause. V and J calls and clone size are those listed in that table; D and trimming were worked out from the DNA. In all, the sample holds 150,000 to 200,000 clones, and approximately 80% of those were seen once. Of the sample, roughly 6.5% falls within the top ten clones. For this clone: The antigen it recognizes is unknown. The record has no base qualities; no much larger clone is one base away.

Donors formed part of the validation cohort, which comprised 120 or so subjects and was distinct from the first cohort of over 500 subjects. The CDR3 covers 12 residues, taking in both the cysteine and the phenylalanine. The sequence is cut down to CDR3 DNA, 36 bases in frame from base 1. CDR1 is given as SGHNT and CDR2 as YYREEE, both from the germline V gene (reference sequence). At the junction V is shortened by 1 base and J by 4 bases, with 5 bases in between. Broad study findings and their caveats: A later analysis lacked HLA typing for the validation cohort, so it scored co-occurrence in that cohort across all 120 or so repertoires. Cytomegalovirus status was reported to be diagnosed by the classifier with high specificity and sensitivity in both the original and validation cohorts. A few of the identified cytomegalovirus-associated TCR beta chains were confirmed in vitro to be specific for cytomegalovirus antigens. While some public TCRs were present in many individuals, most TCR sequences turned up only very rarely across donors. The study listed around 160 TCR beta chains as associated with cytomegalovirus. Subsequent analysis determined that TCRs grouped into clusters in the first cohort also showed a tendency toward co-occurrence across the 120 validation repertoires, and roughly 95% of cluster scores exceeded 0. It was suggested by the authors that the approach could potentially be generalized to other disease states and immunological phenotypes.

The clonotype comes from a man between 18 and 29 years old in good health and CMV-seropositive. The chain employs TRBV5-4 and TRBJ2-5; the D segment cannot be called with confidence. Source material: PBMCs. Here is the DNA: TGTGCCAGCAGCTTGTCCCGAGAGACCCAGTACTTC. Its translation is CASSLSRETQYF.